This T cell receptor beta chain was profiled in a study of technical replicates of blood from a handful of donors. Only in-frame clones appear in the TCRdb table, and some are missing; sequencing was by immunoSEQ multiplex PCR. The data contain 45,000 to 60,000 clones, about 86% of them seen just once; the ten biggest clones take up approximately 5.9%. This CDR3 region has 14 residues. Per germline, CDR1 SGHTA and CDR2 FQGNSA. Unmatched junction bases numbered 2, after V lost 3 bases and J lost 4 bases. V usage is TRBV7-2 and J usage is TRBJ2-3; TRBD2 matches at 9 bases. Sequencing used PBMCs. The receptor was isolated from a human donor in good health. Some clones in this sample may be carry-over from other donors' samples. This CDR3 is CASSFSGGADTQYF. The CDR3, as DNA: TGTGCCAGCAGCTTTAGCGGGGGCGCAGATACGCAGTATTTT.